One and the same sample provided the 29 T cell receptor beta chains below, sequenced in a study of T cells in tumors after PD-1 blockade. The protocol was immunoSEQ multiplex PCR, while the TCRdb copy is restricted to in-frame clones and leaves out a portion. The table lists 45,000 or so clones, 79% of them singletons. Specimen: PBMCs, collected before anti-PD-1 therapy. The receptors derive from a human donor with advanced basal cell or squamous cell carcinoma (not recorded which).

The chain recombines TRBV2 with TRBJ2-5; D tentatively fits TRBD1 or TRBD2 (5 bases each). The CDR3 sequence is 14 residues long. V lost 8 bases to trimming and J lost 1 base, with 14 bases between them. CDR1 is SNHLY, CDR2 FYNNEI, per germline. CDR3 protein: CASYLSGLQETQYF. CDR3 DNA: TGTGCCAGCTACTTGTCGGGGCTCCAAGAGACCCAGTACTTC.

DNA for the CDR3: TGTGCCAGTAGTATAAACCGGAACACTGAAGCTTTCTTT. This gives the protein CASSINRNTEAFF. J is TRBJ1-1 and V is TRBV19; D ambiguous. Trimming pared 2 bases from V and 1 base from J, leaving 5 bases between. CDR3 length: 13 residues. Germline V lookup: CDR1 LNHDA, CDR2 SQIVND (reference sequence).

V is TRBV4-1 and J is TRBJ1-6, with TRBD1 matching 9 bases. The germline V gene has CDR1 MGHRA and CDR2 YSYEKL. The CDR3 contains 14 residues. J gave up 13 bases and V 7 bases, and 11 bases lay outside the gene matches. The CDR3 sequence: CASKFTGGADPLHF. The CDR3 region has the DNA TGCGCCAGCAAGTTTACAGGGGGCGCAGACCCCCTCCACTTT.

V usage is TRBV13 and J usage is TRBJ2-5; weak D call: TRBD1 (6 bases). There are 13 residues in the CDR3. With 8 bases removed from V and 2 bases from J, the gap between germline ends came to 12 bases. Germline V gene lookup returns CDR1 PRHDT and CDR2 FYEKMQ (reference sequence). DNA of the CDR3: TGTGCCAGCGCGTTTAGGGGGCAAGAGACCCAGTACTTC. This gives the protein CASAFRGQETQYF.

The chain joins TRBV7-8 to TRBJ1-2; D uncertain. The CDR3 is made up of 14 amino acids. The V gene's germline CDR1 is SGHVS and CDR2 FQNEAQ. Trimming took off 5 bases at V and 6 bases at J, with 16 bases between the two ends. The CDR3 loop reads CASSPSVLSDGYTF. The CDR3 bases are TGTGCCAGCAGCCCGTCCGTCCTCTCAGATGGCTACACCTTC.

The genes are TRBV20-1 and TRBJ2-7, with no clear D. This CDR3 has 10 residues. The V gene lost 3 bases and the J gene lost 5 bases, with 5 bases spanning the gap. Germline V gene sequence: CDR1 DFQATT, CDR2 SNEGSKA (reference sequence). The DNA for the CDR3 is TGCAGTGCTAGCACCCACGAGCAGTACTTC. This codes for CSASTHEQYF.

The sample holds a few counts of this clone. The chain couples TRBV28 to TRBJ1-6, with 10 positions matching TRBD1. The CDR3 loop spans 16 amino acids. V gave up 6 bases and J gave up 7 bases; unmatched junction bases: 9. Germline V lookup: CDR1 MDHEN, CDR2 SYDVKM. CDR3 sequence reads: CASSRQGAPSNSPLHF. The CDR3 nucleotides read TGTGCCAGCAGCCGACAGGGGGCGCCGTCCAATTCACCCCTCCACTTT.

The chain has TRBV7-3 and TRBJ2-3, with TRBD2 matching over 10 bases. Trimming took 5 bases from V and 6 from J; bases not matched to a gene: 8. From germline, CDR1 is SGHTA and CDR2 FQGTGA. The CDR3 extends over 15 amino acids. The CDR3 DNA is TGTGCCAGCAGCCGAACTAGCGGGGCCTTCGATACGCAGTATTTT. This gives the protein CASSRTSGAFDTQYF.

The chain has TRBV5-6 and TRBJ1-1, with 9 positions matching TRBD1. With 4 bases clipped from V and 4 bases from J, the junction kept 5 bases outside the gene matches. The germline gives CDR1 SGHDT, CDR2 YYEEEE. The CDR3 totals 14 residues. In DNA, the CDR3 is TGTGCCAGCAGCCTTCCGGACAGGGGCACTGAAGCTTTCTTT. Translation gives CASSLPDRGTEAFF.

This CDR3 reads CASSSRVANEEKLFF. The CDR3, as DNA: TGTGCCAGCAGCTCCCGCGTAGCGAACGAGGAAAAACTGTTTTTT. The chain recombines TRBV7-9 with TRBJ1-4; no firm D call. The CDR3 spans 15 residues. Germline V gene data show CDR1 as SEHNR and CDR2 as FQNEAQ (reference sequence). Trimming shortened V by 4 bases and J by 8 bases, and 17 bases separated the two germline ends.

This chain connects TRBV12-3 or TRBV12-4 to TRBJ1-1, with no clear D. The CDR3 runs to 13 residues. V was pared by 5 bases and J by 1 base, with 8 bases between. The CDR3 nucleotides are TGTGCCAGCAGTATCGCAGGGAACACTGAAGCTTTCTTT. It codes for CASSIAGNTEAFF.

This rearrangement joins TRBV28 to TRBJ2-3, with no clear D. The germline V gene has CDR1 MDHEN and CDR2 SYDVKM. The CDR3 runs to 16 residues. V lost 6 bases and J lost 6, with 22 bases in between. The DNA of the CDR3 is TGTGCCAGCAGCCCATTAAAGGCGAACCTCCTGGATACGCAGTATTTT. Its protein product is CASSPLKANLLDTQYF.

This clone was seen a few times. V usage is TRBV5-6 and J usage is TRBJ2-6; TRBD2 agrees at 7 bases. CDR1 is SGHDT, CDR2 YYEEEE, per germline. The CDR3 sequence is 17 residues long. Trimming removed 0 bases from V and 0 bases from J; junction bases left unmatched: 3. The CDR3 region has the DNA TGTGCCAGCAGCTTGGGGGAGGGGTACTCTGGGGCCAACGTCCTGACTTTC. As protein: CASSLGEGYSGANVLTF.

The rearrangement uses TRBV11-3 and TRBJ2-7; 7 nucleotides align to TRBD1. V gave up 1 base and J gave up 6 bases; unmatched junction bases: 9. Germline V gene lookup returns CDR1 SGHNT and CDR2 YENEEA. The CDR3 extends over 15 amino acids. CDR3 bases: TGTGCCAGCAGCTTAGCCCAGACAGGGATGGCCGAGCAGTACTTC. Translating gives CASSLAQTGMAEQYF.

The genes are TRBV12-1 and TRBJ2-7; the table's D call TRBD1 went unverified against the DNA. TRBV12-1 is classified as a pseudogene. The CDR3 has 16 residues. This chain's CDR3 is CASSLCVGQEMYEQYF. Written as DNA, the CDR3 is TGTGCCAGCAGCCTCTGCGTGGGACAGGAGATGTACGAGCAGTACTTC.

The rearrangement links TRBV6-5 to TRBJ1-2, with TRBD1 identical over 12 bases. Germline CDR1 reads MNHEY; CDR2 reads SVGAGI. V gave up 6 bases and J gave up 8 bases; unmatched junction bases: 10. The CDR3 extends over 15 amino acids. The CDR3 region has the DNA TGTGCCAGCAGGCCACCGGGACAGGGGGCCGTGGGCTACACCTTC. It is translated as CASRPPGQGAVGYTF.

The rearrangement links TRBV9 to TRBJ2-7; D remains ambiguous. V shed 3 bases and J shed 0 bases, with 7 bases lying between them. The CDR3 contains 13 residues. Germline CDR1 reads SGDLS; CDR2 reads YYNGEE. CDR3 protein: CASSAPRSYEQYF. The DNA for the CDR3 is TGTGCCAGCAGCGCCCCCCGCTCCTACGAGCAGTACTTC.

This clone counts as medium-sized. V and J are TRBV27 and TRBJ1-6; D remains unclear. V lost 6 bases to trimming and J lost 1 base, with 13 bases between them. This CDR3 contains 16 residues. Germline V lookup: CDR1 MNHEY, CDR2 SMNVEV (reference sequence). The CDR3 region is CASRVSGTSYNSPLHF. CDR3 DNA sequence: TGTGCCAGCAGGGTCAGCGGCACATCCTATAATTCACCCCTCCACTTT.

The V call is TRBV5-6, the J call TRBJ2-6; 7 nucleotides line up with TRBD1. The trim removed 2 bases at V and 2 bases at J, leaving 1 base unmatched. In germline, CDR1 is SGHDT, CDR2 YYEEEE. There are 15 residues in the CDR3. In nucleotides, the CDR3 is TGTGCCAGCAGCTTAACAGGGGCTGGGGCCAACGTCCTGACTTTC. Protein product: CASSLTGAGANVLTF.

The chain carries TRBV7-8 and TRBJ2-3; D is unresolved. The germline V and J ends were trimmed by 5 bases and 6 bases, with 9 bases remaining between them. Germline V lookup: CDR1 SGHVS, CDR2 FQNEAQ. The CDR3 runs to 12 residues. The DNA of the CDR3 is TGTGCCAGCAGCCCGTTGGGGGATACGCAGTATTTT. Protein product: CASSPLGDTQYF.

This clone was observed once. The CDR3 loop reads CASSADRTLGLADRSGDTQYF. DNA of the CDR3: TGCGCCAGCAGCGCGGACAGGACCCTGGGACTAGCGGACCGATCAGGGGATACGCAGTATTTT. V gene TRBV5-1 combines with J gene TRBJ2-3; 11 bases agree with TRBD2. CDR1 and CDR2 from the germline V gene are SGHRS and YFSETQ. The CDR3 extends over 21 amino acids. V gave up 4 bases and J gave up 6 bases; unmatched junction bases: 25.

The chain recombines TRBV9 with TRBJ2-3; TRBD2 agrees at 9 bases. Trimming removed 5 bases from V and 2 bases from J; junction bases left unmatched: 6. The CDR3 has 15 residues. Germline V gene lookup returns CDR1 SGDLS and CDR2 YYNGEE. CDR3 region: CASSESGGHTDTQYF. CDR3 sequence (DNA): TGTGCCAGCAGTGAAAGCGGGGGGCACACAGATACGCAGTATTTT.

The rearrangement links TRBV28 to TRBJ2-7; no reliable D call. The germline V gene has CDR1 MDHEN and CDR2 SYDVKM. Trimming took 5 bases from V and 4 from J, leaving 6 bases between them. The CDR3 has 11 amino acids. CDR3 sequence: CASSRVYEQYF. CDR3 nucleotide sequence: TGTGCCAGCAGTCGGGTATACGAGCAGTACTTC.

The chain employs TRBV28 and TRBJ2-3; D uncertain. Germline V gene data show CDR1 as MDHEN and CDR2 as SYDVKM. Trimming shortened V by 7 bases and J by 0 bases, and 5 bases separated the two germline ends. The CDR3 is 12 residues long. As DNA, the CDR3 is TGTGCCAGCACCGCCAGCACAGATACGCAGTATTTT. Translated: CASTASTDTQYF.

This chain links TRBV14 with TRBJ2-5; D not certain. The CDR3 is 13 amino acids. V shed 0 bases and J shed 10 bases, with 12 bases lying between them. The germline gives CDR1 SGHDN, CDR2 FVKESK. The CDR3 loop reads CASSQDIDLGQYF. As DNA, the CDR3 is TGTGCCAGCAGCCAAGATATTGACTTAGGCCAGTACTTC.

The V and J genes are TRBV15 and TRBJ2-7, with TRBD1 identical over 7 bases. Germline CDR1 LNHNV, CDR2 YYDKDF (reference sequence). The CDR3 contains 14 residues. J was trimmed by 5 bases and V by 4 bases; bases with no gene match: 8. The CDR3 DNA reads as TGTGCCACCAGCACGCTAGACAGGGTCCACGAGCAGTACTTC. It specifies CATSTLDRVHEQYF.

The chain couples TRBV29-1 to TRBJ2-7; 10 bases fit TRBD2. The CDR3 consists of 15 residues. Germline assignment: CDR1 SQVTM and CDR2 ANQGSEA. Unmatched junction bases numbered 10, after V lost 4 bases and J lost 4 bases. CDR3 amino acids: CSVASLAGVRYEQYF. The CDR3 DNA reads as TGCAGCGTTGCCTCCCTAGCGGGAGTCCGGTACGAGCAGTACTTC.

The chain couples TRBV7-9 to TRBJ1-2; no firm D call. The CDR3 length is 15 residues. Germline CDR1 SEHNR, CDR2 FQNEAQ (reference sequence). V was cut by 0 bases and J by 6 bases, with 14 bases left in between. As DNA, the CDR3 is TGTGCCAGCAGCTTAGCGCCGCCAGCGGAGGATGGCTACACCTTC. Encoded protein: CASSLAPPAEDGYTF.

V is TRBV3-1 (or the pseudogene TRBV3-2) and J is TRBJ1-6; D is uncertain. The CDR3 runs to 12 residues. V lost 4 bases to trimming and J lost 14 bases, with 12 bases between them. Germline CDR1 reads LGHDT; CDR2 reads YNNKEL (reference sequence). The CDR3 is CASSLSNGALHF. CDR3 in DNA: TGTGCCAGCAGCCTCAGTAACGGGGCCCTCCACTTT.